This TCR beta chain was found in a study of blood T cell repertoires in COVID-19. Looking at the study overall: Nucleic acid was either cDNA or gDNA, and it came from T cells, B-cell-depleted T cells, or PBMCs.

Adults between roughly 18 and 89 years of age took part from 20 to 25 US areas. Membership in each cohort depended on participant-reported clinical history. Germline V gene lookup returns CDR1 SGHNT and CDR2 YYREEE (reference sequence). V was shortened by 0 bases and J by 4 bases, with 10 bases between the two germline ends. The CDR3 totals 15 residues. As handled by the study authors: For nucleated cells, counts were estimated from reference gene primer amplification. The assay was immunoSEQ multiplex PCR, and TCRdb's table has in-frame clones only and misses some. The V and J calls and clone size were taken over from that table, and D and trimming were inferred from the DNA. This table holds approximately 200,000 clones, 75% to 90% found once.

V usage is TRBV5-4 and J usage is TRBJ2-2, with D maybe TRBD1 (6 bases). The specimen sequenced was PBMCs or T cells enriched from blood (not recorded which). The receptor comes from a woman aged 18-29 years in a cohort exposed to, infected with or recovered from COVID-19 (not recorded which). DNA of the CDR3: TGTGCCAGCAGCTTGGCTGGACAGTCCACCGGGGAGCTGTTTTTT. Its translation is CASSLAGQSTGELFF.